These T cell receptor beta chains were read from a single sample in a study of glioma-infiltrating T cells. TCRdb fed the multiplex PCR reads into MiXCR, producing one record per CDR3 protein. The sample shows approximately 88,000 distinct CDR3 sequences, about 23% of them seen only once. Sequenced sample: glioma tissue, nonneoplastic brain tissue, or PBMCs (not recorded which). The receptors here all came from a human donor with low-grade glioma or glioblastoma, undergoing nonglioma brain surgery, or in good health (not recorded which). Each CDR3 is given with its conserved first and last residue.

J gene,V gene,CDR3 protein
TRBJ2-1,TRBV6-1,CASRGRLNEQFF
TRBJ2-1,TRBV6-1,CASRLTSGMYNEQFF
TRBJ1-1,TRBV10-2,CASSESFANTEAFF
TRBJ2-7,TRBV6-2/TRBV6-3,CASKGREGRPTKDEQYF
TRBJ1-1,TRBV3-1,CASSRSGGRTEAFF
TRBJ2-3,TRBV4-2,CASSQGAGDTDTKYF
TRBJ2-7,TRBV4-1,CASSQEPQGTYEQYF
TRBJ2-1,TRBV6-2/TRBV6-3,CASTRGFNHNEQFF
TRBJ2-7,TRBV7-9,CASSQGGSEQYF
TRBJ2-3,TRBV14,CASSQDTSGLTDTQYF
TRBJ2-7,TRBV6-2/TRBV6-3,CASRAAGGYEQYF
TRBJ2-3,TRBV20-1,CSARPDRGGTDTQYF
TRBJ1-5,TRBV4-1,CASSQGVFQPQHF
TRBJ1-1,TRBV2,CASSEVGPIFQAFF
TRBJ2-5,TRBV19,CASSITPTGVQETQYF
TRBJ1-5,TRBV20-1,CSARARGANSNQPQHF
TRBJ2-3,TRBV27,CASTLRTGGADTQYF
TRBJ2-1,TRBV6-1,CASSFPGPGGGNEQFF
TRBJ1-1,TRBV2,CAREKAAMNTEAFF
TRBJ2-1,TRBV19,CASSIKDLSSYNEQFF
TRBJ2-1,TRBV7-8,CASSLYSSGGAYNEQFF
TRBJ1-1,TRBV12-3/TRBV12-4,CASTKTGVNTEAFF
TRBJ2-5,TRBV4-1,CASSQALLETQYF
TRBJ2-5,TRBV12-3/TRBV12-4,CASSLGGLTGETQYF
TRBJ2-7,TRBV7-8,CASSLDRAGEQYF
TRBJ1-1,TRBV10-3,CAISEWTEAFF
TRBJ2-1,TRBV6-5,CASSYRPPGLAASSYNEQFF
TRBJ2-1,TRBV6-2/TRBV6-3,CASSYSNVYNEQFF
TRBJ2-7,TRBV5-1,CASSLANAGPTYEQYF
TRBJ2-3,TRBV3-1,CASRDRATDTQYF
TRBJ2-3,TRBV5-1,CASSSPLRGSSTDTKYF
TRBJ1-1,TRBV6-1,CASSRMDSLNTEAFF
TRBJ1-1,TRBV3-1,CASSQGLGSTEAFF
TRBJ1-1,TRBV3-1,CASSQVPLVTEAFF
TRBJ1-2,TRBV12-3/TRBV12-4,CASNQRGTVGYTF
TRBJ2-1,TRBV7-6,CASSLANEQFF
TRBJ1-5,TRBV4-2,CASSQDWGQDANQPQHF
TRBJ1-2,TRBV14,CASRGQGNYGYTF
TRBJ1-2,TRBV19,CASSSTGGIGGYTF
TRBJ2-3,TRBV20-1,CGGEAGAARTQYF
TRBJ1-3,TRBV19,CASSIGPPSGNTIYF
TRBJ1-1,TRBV3-1,CASSHARNTEAFF
TRBJ2-3,TRBV7-2,CASSLLREWDTQYF
TRBJ2-1,TRBV7-2,CASSLGRQRTFYNEQFF
TRBJ2-5,TRBV7-2,CASSFPVIAGRETQYF